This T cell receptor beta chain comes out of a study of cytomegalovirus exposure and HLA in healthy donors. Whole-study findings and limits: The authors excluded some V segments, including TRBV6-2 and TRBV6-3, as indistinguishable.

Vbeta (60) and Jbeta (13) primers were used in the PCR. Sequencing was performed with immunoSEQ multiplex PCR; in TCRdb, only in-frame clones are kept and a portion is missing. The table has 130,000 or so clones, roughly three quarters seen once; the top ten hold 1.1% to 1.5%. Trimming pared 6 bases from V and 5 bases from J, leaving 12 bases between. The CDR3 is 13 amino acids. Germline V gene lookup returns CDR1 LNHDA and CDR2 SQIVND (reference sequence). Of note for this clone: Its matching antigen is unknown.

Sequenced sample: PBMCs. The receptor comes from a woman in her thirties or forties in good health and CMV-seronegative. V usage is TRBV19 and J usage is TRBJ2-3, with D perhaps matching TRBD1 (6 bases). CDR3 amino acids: CASSSSRGDTQYF. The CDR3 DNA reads TGTGCCAGTAGCTCCTCCAGGGGAGATACGCAGTATTTT.